Below, 14 T cell receptor beta chains from the same sample are listed, as sequenced in a study of blood T cell repertoires in COVID-19. Here immunoSEQ multiplex PCR was the method, and the copy in TCRdb shows in-frame clones only, minus some. Here the sample spans around 500,000 clones, 80% to 90% being singletons. Sample: peripheral blood. These receptors all stem from a human donor in a cohort sampled during active COVID-19.

J is TRBJ2-1 and V is TRBV5-1; 9 bases agree with TRBD1. The CDR3 extends over 15 amino acids. Germline CDR1 is SGHRS and CDR2 is YFSETQ. Losses at the gene ends were 7 bases for V and 8 bases for J; bases not matched to a gene: 13. Here the CDR3 DNA reads TGCGCCAGCTCCCGACCGGGACAGGGTTTAGATGAGCAGTTCTTC. It specifies CASSRPGQGLDEQFF.

A few counts support this clone. This chain links TRBV28 with TRBJ1-2; no firm D call. The CDR3 is 16 residues long. Germline CDR1 and CDR2: MDHEN and SYDVKM. V was cut by 4 bases and J by 5 bases, with 20 bases left in between. The CDR3 spells CASSSQAGSHRYGYTF. The CDR3 nucleotides read TGTGCCAGCAGTTCCCAAGCGGGATCCCATCGGTATGGCTACACCTTC.

The rearrangement joins TRBV5-5 to TRBJ1-4, with D tentatively TRBD1 (5 bases). CDR1 is SGHKS, CDR2 YYEKEE, per germline (reference sequence). Deletions cut 2 bases from V and 3 bases from J, with 11 bases between. This CDR3 comprises 15 residues. The CDR3 here is CASSFTGIANEKLFF. DNA of the CDR3: TGTGCCAGCAGCTTTACAGGAATTGCTAATGAAAAACTGTTTTTT.

The chain combines TRBV3-1 (or the pseudogene TRBV3-2) with TRBJ1-5; possible D gene TRBD1, 5 bases. The CDR3 is made up of 15 amino acids. The germline V and J ends were trimmed by 1 base and 1 base, with 8 bases remaining between them. Germline lookup yields CDR1 LGHDT and CDR2 YNNKEL (reference sequence). The CDR3 sequence: CASSQGRASNQPQHF. The CDR3, as DNA: TGTGCCAGCAGCCAAGGCAGGGCGAGCAATCAGCCCCAGCATTTT.

J is TRBJ1-4 and V is TRBV3-1 (or the pseudogene TRBV3-2); possible D gene TRBD1, 5 bases. Germline V CDR1 and CDR2: LGHDT, YNNKEL (reference sequence). The CDR3 loop spans 15 amino acids. The V end lost 0 bases, the J end lost 6 bases, and 11 bases lay between the germline ends. The CDR3 nucleotides read TGTGCCAGCAGCCAAGAAAGACAGCCTTATGAAAAACTGTTTTTT. This codes for CASSQERQPYEKLFF.

The rearrangement uses TRBV12-3 or TRBV12-4 and TRBJ1-1, with 9 bases lining up with TRBD1. Trimming at V came to 6 bases and at J to 4 bases, leaving 3 bases not matched to a gene. The CDR3 totals 13 residues. CDR3 protein: CASRQGAFTEAFF. As DNA, the CDR3 is TGTGCCAGCAGACAGGGGGCGTTCACTGAAGCTTTCTTT.

The V gene is TRBV3-1 (or the pseudogene TRBV3-2), the J gene TRBJ2-1; 9 nucleotides align to TRBD1. The CDR3 sequence is 24 residues long. CDR1 and CDR2 from the germline V gene are LGHDT and YNNKEL (reference sequence). Unmatched junction bases numbered 33, after V lost 1 base and J lost 8 bases. Here the CDR3 DNA reads TGTGCCAGCAGCCAAGCCCATGCCACCGATGGGACGAAAGACAGGGGGGCTGGGTTGGATGAGCAGTTCTTC. This encodes CASSQAHATDGTKDRGAGLDEQFF.

V is TRBV10-3 and J is TRBJ1-2, with 11 bases identical to TRBD1. In germline, CDR1 is ENHRY, CDR2 SYGVKD. V shed 4 bases, J shed 4 bases, and the junction held 2 bases outside the gene matches. This CDR3 comprises 14 residues. The CDR3 protein is CAISGTGGSYGYTF. Written as DNA, the CDR3 is TGTGCCATCAGTGGGACAGGGGGCAGCTATGGCTACACCTTC.

This clone was recorded a few times. This sequence joins TRBV9 and TRBJ1-6, with 9 nucleotides matching TRBD1. There are 17 residues in the CDR3. CDR1 and CDR2 (germline): SGDLS, YYNGEE. V trimming: 4 bases; J trimming: 3 bases; junction bases outside the gene matches: 8. CDR3 bases: TGTGCCAGCAGCCCCCGACAGGGGGACATCTATAATTCACCCCTCCACTTT. This codes for CASSPRQGDIYNSPLHF.

V and J are TRBV5-1 and TRBJ1-6; a weak D match, TRBD1 (6 bases). The length of the CDR3 is 15 residues. CDR1 is SGHRS and CDR2 is YFSETQ in the germline V gene. Deletions cut 6 bases from V and 7 bases from J, with 17 bases between. CDR3 sequence reads: CASTDTGSVNSPLHF. CDR3 coding DNA: TGCGCCAGCACCGACACAGGGTCGGTGAATTCACCCCTCCACTTT.

This clone has more than one count but fewer than ten. This chain joins TRBV5-1 and TRBJ1-6; 7 bases fit TRBD1. Germline V CDR1 and CDR2: SGHRS, YFSETQ. The V and J ends lost 0 bases and 0 bases, in that order; junction bases with no gene match: 3. This CDR3 region has 17 residues. CDR3 in DNA: TGCGCCAGCAGCTTGGAGGGACAGACCTCCTATAATTCACCCCTCCACTTT. This sequence encodes CASSLEGQTSYNSPLHF.

This clone was detected only a few times. The junction departs from germline at one end; a sequencing error may be responsible. DNA of the CDR3: TGTGCCAGCAGTTACGTGAGGGATTCGTTTCTCCTCTTC. Protein sequence: CASSYVRDSFLLF. The rearrangement uses TRBV6-5 and TRBJ1-2, with unresolved D. The CDR3 totals 13 residues. Germline assignment: CDR1 MNHEY and CDR2 SVGAGI.

The chain employs TRBV24-1 and TRBJ2-1; 10 bases fit TRBD2. The germline CDR1 and CDR2 sequences are KGHDR and SFDVKD. V lost 1 base and J lost 7; bases outside the gene matches: 21. The CDR3 is made up of 21 amino acids. This chain's CDR3 is CATSDFPRGLAGVKGWNEQFF. DNA of the CDR3: TGTGCCACCAGTGATTTTCCGAGGGGGCTAGCGGGAGTAAAAGGATGGAATGAGCAGTTCTTC.

The gene calls are TRBV27 and TRBJ2-7; D may be TRBD1 (6 bases). Germline CDR1 and CDR2: MNHEY and SMNVEV (reference sequence). V was cut by 7 bases and J by 6 bases, with 19 bases left in between. The CDR3 sequence is 14 residues long. The DNA of the CDR3 is TGTGCCAGCACCAAGAATACAGGGTCCCTCGAGCAGTACTTC. Its translation is CASTKNTGSLEQYF.